Sequencing of this TCR beta chain was carried out in a study of T cell responses to AZD1222 COVID-19 vaccine (dated by TCRdb to about 2021). For the wider study: AZD1222 recipients whose second dose came at about 4 weeks and those whose second dose came at about 12 weeks were combined into one group, since spike-specific TCR depth and breadth did not differ between the two schedules. TCR sequencing was performed for fewer than 250 trial participants, of whom around 210 were given two doses of AZD1222 and around 25 were given two doses of MenACWY control vaccine. Trial participants were enrolled by age into subgroups of 18-55, 56-69 and 70-plus years, and around 140, 26 and 57 TCR-sequenced participants, respectively, were included in these subgroups. Paper-wide results and their limitations: Spike-specific TCR breadth and depth rose significantly after two AZD1222 doses compared with day 0 and with MenACWY recipients. In the small 56-69-year group, the increase in depth fell short of significance, most likely because of low power. Because no day 14 peak-response samples were available, the repertoires could be characterized only after the peak T cell response. Participants were mostly white British and included more females than males, and it was suggested by the authors that clonal diversity may have been underestimated. The vaccine-associated CD4 TCRs covered the entire spike protein, and the dominant responses fell in regions 160-218 and 743-854. Reportedly, almost half of the unique spike-specific TCRs recognized epitopes lying outside the regions that are mutated in the B.1.351 and B.1.1.7 variants. Only five or six AZD1222 recipients were SARS-CoV-2 seropositive at baseline, limiting conclusions about previously exposed vaccinees.

The CDR3 regions of human TCRbeta chains were analyzed by immunosequencing. The original pipeline was this. Repertoire TCRs were matched against a reference library of SARS-CoV-2-specific TCRs generated with the MIRA antigen-specificity platform. Breadth was defined as the fraction of unique TCRs that were SARS-CoV-2-associated. Depth was defined as the fraction of total T cells that were SARS-CoV-2-associated. Using the MIRA data, each spike-specific TCR was mapped to the spike region that the TCR reacts to and placed in a CD4 or CD8 class. Log10-transformed breadth and depth values were compared by one-way ANOVA with Sidak's multiple comparisons tests. Here the immuneACCESS table is served through TCRdb, limited to in-frame sequences with V and J called. Missing clones are a known gap in these copies; in checked studies unresolved V genes cover under half, and the rest lacks a known reason. Clone size and V and J calls were adopted from that table, with D and trimming inferred from the DNA. The sample profile shows about 99,000 clones; approximately 90% of them were found once. The ten top clones hold 10% to 15% of the sample.

The intended sense of this specimen's time point label: baseline before first vaccination. The vaccinee samples were drawn from two UK trials, COV001 and COV002, one of which was a single-blind randomized controlled phase 2/3 trial testing AZD1222 (ChAdOx1 nCoV-19) in healthy adults. For TCRbeta chain sequencing, PBMC samples were collected from trial participants at day 0 and at day 28 after the second dose. According to the germline V gene, CDR1 reads MRHNA and CDR2 reads SNTAGT. The V end loses 3 bases and the J end loses 1 base, and a stretch of 13 bases separates them. Spanning cysteine to phenylalanine, the CDR3 consists of 15 amino acids. The only DNA kept is the CDR3, 45 bases in frame from the first base. A remark on this clone: The antigen it binds to is not known. No quality values exist for individual bases; no much larger clone is one base distant.

This TCR was sampled from an adult in good health. Recombination linked TRBV6-4 to TRBJ2-7; a weak D assignment points to TRBD1 (5 bases agree). Sequenced here: peripheral blood, sampled on day 0 of AZD1222 vaccination. The nucleotide sequence reads TGTGCCAGCAGTGATTACCAAGACAGTTCCTACGAGCAGTACTTC. This translates into CASSDYQDSSYEQYF.